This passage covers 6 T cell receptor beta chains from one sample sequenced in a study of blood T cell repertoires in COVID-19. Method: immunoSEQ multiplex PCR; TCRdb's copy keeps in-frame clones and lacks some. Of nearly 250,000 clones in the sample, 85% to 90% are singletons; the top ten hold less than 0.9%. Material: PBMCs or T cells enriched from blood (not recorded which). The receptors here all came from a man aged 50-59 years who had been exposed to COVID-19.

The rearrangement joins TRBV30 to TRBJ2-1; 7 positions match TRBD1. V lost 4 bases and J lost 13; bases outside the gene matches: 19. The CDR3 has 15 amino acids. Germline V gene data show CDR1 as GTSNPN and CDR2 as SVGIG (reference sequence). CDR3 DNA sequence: TGTGCCTGGACCGTCGTAGGGGGCGAGGACTTTGGTCAGTTCTTC. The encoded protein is CAWTVVGGEDFGQFF.

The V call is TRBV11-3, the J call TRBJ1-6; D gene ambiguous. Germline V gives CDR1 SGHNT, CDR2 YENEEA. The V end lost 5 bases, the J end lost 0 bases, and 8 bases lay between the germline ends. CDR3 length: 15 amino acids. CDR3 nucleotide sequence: TGTGCCAGCAGCCAGCGCGGCTCCTATAATTCACCCCTCCACTTT. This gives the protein CASSQRGSYNSPLHF.

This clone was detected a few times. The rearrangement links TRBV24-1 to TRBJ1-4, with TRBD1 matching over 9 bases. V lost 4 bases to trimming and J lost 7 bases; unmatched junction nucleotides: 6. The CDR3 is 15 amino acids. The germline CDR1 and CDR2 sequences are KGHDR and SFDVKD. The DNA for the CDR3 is TGTGCCACCAGTGAGTCCGGGACAGGGACTGAAAAACTGTTTTTT. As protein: CATSESGTGTEKLFF.

The CDR3 sequence is CASSFTLGGYGYTF. CDR3 sequence (DNA): TGTGCCAGCAGTTTCACCCTGGGAGGCTATGGCTACACCTTC. This chain uses TRBV6-5 with TRBJ1-2; D gene uncertain. CDR1 is MNHEY and CDR2 is SVGAGI in the germline V gene. The CDR3 is 14 amino acids. The ends were cut back, 4 bases at V and 4 bases at J, with 13 bases in the middle.

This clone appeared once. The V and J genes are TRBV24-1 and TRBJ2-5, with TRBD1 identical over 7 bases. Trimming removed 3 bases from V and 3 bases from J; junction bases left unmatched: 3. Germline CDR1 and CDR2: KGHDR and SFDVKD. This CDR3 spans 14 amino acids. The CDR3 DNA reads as TGTGCCACCAGTGATCTTGGACAGGAAGAGACCCAGTACTTC. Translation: CATSDLGQEETQYF.

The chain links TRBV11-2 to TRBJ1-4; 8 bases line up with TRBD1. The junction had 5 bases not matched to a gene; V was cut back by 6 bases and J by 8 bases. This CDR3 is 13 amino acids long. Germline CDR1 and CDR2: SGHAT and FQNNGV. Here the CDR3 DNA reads TGTGCCAGCAGACGGACAGGGAAAGAAAAACTGTTTTTT. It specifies CASRRTGKEKLFF.